The entry below gives a single TCR beta chain sequence along with its context. This sample was included in a study of blood T cells in healthy people across ages. The CDR3 spans 14 residues. V was pared by 4 bases and J by 6 bases, with 14 bases between. Germline-derived CDR1 and CDR2 are SGHTA and FQGTGA. Through a sample-barcoded 5' primer and a J-beta primer mix, a second PCR was run for 7 to 11 cycles. TCRdb processed the 5' RACE reads anew with MiXCR; each CDR3 protein has one entry. Of under 800,000 distinct CDR3 sequences listed, approximately 43% are singletons. The specimen was blood. The V and J genes are TRBV7-3 and TRBJ2-3; maybe TRBD2 (6 bases). This TCR derives from a woman in her fifties or sixties in good health. The CDR3 sequence is CASSSSTRADTQYF. CDR3 DNA: TGTGCCAGCAGCTCCTCGACTAGGGCGGATACGCAGTATTTT. Together with reference TRBV7-3 and TRBJ2-3, the CDR3 gives the full variable domain: GAGVSQTPSNKVTEKGKYVELRCDPISGHTALYWYRQSLGQGPEFLIYFQGTGAADDSGLPNDRFFAVRPEGSVSTLKIQRTERGDSAVYLCASSSSTRADTQYFGPGTRLTVL.